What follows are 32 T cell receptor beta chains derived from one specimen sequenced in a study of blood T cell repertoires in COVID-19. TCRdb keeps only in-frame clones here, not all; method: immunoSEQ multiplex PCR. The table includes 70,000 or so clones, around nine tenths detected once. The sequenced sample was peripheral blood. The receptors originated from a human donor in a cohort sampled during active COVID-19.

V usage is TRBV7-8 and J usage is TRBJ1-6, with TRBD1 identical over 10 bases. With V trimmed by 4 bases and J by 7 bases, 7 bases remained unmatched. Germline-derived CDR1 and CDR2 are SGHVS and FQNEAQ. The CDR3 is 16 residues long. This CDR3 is CASSSHRDRGNSPLHF. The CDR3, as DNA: TGTGCCAGCAGCTCCCACCGGGACAGGGGAAATTCACCCCTCCACTTT.

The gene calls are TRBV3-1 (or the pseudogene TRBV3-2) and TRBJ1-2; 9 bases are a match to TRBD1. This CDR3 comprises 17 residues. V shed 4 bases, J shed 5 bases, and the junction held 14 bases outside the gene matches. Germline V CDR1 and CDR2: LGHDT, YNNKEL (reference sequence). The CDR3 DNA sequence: TGTGCCAGCAGCCCACTCCACTTAGTAGGACAGGGGTATGGCTACACCTTC. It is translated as CASSPLHLVGQGYGYTF.

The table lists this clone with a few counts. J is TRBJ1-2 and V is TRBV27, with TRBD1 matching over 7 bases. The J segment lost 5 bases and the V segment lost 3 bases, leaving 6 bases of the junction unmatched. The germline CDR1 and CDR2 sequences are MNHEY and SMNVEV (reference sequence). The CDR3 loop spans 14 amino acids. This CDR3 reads CASSFGRTGYGYTF. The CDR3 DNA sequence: TGTGCCAGCAGTTTTGGCAGGACAGGATATGGCTACACCTTC.

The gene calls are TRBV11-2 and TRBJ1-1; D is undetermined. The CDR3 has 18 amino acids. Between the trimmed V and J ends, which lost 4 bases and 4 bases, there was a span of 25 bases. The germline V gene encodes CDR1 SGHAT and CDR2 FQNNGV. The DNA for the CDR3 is TGTGCCAGCAGCTCCCGCTTCCCGTTACGAGGTGGAAGCACTGAAGCTTTCTTT. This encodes CASSSRFPLRGGSTEAFF.

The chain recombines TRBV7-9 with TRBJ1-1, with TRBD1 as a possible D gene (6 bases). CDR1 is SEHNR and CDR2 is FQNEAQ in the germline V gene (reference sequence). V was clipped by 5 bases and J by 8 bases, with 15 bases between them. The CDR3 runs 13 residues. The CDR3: CASSPPRTVEAFF. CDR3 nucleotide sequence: TGTGCCAGCAGCCCCCCACGGACAGTAGAAGCTTTCTTT.

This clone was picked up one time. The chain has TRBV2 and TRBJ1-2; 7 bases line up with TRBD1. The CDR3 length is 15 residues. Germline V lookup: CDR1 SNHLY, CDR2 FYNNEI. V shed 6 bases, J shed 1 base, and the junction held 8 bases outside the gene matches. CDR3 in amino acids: CASSELRDSNYGYTF. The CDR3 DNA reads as TGTGCCAGCAGCGAACTCCGGGACAGTAACTATGGCTACACCTTC.

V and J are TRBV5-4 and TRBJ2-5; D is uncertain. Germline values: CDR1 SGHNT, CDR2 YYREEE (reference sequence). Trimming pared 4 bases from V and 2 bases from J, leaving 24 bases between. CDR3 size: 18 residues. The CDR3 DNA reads TGTGCCAGCAGCCGCGACCTTTCCTCTAATAGCCTTCAAGAGACCCAGTACTTC. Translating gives CASSRDLSSNSLQETQYF.

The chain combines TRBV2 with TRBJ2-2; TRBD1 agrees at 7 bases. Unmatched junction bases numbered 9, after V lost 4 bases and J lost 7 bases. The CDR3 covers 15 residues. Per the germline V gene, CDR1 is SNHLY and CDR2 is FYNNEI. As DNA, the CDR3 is TGTGCCAGCAGTGTAACAGGGGCCGGTGTCGGGGAGCTGTTTTTT. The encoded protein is CASSVTGAGVGELFF.

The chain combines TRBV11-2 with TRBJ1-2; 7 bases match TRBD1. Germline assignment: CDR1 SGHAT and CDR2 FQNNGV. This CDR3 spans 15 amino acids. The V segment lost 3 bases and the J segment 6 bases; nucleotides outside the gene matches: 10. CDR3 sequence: CASSLSYETGHGYTF. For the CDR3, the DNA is TGTGCCAGCAGCTTGAGTTATGAGACAGGGCATGGCTACACCTTC.

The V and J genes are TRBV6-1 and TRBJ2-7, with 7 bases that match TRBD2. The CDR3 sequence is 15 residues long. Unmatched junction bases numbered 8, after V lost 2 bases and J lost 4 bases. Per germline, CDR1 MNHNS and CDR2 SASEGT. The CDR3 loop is CASSELGGEGYEQYF. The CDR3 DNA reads TGTGCCAGCAGTGAATTGGGGGGGGAGGGATACGAGCAGTACTTC.

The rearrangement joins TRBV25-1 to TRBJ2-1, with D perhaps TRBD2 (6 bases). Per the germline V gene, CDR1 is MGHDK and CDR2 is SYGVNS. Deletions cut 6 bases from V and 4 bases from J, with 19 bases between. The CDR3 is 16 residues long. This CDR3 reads CASSLKWGGRYNEQFF. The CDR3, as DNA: TGTGCCAGCAGCCTTAAATGGGGAGGTCGGTACAATGAGCAGTTCTTC.

This chain's CDR3 is CATSDVAGGPSSYNEQFF. Written as DNA, the CDR3 is TGTGCCACCAGTGATGTGGCGGGGGGCCCCAGCTCCTACAATGAGCAGTTCTTC. The J gene is TRBJ2-1, the V gene TRBV24-1, with 8 bases that match TRBD2. V lost 3 bases to trimming and J lost 0 bases; unmatched junction nucleotides: 9. The CDR3 covers 18 residues. Germline V gene lookup returns CDR1 KGHDR and CDR2 SFDVKD.

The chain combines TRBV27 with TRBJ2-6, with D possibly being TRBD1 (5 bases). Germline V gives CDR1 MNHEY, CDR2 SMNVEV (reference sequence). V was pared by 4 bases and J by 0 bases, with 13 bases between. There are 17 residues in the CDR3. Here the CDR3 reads CASSSYPDSSGANVLTF. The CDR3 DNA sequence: TGTGCCAGCAGTTCATATCCCGACAGCTCTGGGGCCAACGTCCTGACTTTC.

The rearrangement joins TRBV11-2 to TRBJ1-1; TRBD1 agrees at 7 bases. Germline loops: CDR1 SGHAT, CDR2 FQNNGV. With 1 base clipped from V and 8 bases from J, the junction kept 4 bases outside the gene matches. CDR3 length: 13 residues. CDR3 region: CASSLGSTGEAFF. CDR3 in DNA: TGTGCCAGCAGCTTAGGGTCGACAGGGGAAGCTTTCTTT.

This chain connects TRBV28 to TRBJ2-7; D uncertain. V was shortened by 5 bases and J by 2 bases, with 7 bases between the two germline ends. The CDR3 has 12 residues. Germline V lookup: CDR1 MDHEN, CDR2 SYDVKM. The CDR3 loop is CASSPHPYEQYF. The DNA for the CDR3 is TGTGCCAGCAGTCCCCATCCCTACGAGCAGTACTTC.

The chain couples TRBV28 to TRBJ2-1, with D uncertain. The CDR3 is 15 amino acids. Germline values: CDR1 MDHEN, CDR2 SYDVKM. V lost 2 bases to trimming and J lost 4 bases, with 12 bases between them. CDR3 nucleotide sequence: TGTGCCAGCAGTTTAGGCCTTTCAGAATACAATGAGCAGTTCTTC. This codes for CASSLGLSEYNEQFF.

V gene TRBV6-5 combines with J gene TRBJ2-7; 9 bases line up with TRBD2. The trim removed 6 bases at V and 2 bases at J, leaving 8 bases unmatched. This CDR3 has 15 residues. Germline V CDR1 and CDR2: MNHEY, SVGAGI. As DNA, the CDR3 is TGTGCCAGCAGCCTGTGGGCTAGCGGGGCCTACGAGCAGTACTTC. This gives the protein CASSLWASGAYEQYF.

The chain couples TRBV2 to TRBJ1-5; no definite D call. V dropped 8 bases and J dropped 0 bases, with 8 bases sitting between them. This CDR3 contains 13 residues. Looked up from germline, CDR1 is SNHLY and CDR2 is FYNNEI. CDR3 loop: CASSSHSNQPQHF. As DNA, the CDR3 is TGTGCCAGCTCGAGTCATAGCAATCAGCCCCAGCATTTT.

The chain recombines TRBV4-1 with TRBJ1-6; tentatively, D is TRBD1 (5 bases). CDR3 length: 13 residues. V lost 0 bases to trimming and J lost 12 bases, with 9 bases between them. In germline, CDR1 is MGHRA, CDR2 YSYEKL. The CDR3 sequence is CASSQDGAQPLHF. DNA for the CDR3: TGCGCCAGCAGCCAAGATGGGGCCCAACCCCTCCACTTT.

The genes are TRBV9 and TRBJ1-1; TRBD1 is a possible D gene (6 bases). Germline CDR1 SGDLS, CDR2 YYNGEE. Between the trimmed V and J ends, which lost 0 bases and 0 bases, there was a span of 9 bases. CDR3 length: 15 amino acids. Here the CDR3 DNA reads TGTGCCAGCAGCGTAGAAGAGGGGGTGAACACTGAAGCTTTCTTT. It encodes CASSVEEGVNTEAFF.

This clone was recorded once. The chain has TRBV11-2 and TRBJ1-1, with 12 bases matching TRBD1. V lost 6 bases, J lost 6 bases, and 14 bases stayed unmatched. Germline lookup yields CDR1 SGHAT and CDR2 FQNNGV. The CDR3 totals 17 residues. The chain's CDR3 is CASRRPGQGASFAEAFF. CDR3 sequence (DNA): TGTGCCAGCAGGCGACCGGGACAGGGGGCTTCTTTTGCTGAAGCTTTCTTT.

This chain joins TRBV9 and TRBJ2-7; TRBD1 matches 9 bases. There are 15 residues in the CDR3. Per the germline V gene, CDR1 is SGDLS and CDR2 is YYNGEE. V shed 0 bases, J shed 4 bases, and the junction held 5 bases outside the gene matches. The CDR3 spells CASSVGGQGVYEQYF. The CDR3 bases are TGTGCCAGCAGCGTAGGGGGACAGGGAGTATACGAGCAGTACTTC.

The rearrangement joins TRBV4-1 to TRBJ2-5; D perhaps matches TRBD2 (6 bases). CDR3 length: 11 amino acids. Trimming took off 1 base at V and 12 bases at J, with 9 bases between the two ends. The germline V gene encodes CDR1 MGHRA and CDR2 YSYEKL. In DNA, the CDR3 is TGCGCCAGCAGCCAAGGGGGACTGGAGTACTTC. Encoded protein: CASSQGGLEYF.

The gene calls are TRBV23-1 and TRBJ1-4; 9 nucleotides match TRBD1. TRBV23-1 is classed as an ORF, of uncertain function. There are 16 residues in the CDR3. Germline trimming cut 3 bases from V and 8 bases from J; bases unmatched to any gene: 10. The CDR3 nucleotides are TGCGCCAGCAGTCACCCGCCGGGACAGGGTTGCGAAAAACTGTTTTTT. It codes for CASSHPPGQGCEKLFF.

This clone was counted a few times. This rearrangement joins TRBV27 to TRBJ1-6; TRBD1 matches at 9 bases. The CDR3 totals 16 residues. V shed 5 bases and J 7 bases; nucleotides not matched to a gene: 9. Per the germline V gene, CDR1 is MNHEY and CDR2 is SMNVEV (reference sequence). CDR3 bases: TGTGCCAGCAGTCCAACGGGACAGGGTATCAATTCACCCCTCCACTTT. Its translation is CASSPTGQGINSPLHF.

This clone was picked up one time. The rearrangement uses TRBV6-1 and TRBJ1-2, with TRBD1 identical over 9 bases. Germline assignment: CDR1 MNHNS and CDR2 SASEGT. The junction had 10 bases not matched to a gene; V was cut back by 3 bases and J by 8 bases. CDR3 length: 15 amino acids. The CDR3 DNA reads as TGTGCCAGCAGTGATCTTGAACAGGGGGCCTGGGGCTACACCTTC. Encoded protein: CASSDLEQGAWGYTF.

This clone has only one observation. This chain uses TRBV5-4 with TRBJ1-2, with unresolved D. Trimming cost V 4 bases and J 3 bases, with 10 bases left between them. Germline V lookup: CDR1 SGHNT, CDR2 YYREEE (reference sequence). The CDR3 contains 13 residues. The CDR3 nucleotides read TGTGCCAGCAGCCGGGGAAAGGACTATGGCTACACCTTC. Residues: CASSRGKDYGYTF.

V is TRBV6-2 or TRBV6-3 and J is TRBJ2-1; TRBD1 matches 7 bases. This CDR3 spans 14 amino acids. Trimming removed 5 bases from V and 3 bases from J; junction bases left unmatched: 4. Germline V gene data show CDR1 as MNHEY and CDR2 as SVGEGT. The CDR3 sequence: CASSDRADYNEQFF. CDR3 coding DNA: TGTGCCAGCAGTGACAGGGCAGACTACAATGAGCAGTTCTTC.

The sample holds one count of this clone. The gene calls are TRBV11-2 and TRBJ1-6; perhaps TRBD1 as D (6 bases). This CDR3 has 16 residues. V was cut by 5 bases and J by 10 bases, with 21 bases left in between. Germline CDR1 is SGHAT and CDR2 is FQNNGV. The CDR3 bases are TGTGCCAGCAGCCCATCCCGAGGGGCCCAGGGGTCACCCCTCCACTTT. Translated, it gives CASSPSRGAQGSPLHF.

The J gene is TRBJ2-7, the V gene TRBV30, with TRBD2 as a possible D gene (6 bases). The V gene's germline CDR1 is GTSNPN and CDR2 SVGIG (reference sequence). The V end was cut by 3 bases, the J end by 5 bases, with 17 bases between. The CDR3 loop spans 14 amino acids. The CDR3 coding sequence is TGTGCCTGGAGCCTCGGGGCGTCGGGGGACGAGCAGTACTTC. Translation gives CAWSLGASGDEQYF. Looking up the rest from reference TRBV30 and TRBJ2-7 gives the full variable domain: SQTIHQWPATLVQPVGSPLSLECTVEGTSNPNLYWYRQAAGRGLQLLFYSVGIGQISSEVPQNLSASRPQDRQFILSSKKLLLSDSGFYLCAWSLGASGDEQYFGPGTRLTVT.

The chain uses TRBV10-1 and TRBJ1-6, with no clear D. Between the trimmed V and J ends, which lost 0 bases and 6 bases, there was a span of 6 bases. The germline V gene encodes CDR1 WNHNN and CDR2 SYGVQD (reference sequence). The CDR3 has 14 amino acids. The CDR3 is CASSESRSNSPLHF. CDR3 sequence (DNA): TGCGCCAGCAGTGAGTCGAGAAGTAATTCACCCCTCCACTTT.

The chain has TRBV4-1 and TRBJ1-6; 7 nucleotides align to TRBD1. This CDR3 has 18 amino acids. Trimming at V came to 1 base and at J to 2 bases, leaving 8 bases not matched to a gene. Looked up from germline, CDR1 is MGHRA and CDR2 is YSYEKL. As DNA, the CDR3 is TGCGCCAGCAGCCAAGGTGAGGGGGCCTCCACCTATAATTCACCCCTCCACTTT. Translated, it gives CASSQGEGASTYNSPLHF.